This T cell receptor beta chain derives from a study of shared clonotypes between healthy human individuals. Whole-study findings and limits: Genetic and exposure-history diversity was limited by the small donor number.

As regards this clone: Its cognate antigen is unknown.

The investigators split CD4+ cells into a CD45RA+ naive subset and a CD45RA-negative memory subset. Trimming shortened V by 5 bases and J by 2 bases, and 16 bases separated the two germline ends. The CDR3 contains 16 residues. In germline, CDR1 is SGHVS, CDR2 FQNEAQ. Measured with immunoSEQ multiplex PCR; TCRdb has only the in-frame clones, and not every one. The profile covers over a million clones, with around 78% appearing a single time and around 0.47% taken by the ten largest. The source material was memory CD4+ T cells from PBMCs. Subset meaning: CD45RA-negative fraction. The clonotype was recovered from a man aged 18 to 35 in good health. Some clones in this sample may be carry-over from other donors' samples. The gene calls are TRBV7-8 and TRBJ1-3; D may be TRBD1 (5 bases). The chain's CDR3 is CASSPRVGQAGNTIYF. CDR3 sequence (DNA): TGTGCCAGCAGCCCACGAGTGGGGCAGGCTGGAAACACCATATATTTT.